Listed below are T cell receptor beta chains from one sample, sequenced in a study of cytomegalovirus exposure and HLA in healthy donors. Clones were read by immunoSEQ multiplex PCR, and TCRdb kept only the in-frame ones, dropping some. The sample has about 150,000 clones, approximately 81% seen once. The sample taken for sequencing was PBMCs. The receptors come from a boy aged 2-9 years in good health and CMV-seronegative. CDR3s include the opening cysteine and the closing phenylalanine or tryptophan. A D gene is named only where the DNA matches it firmly. Not every row has a clone size; where given, it reads once, few, many or a size class.

d_call,v_call,clone_size,j_call,cdr3_aa,cdr3_nt
-,TRBV11-2,-,TRBJ2-2,CATPGASGPGELFF,TGTGCCACCCCGGGGGCTAGCGGCCCCGGGGAGCTGTTTTTT
TRBD1,TRBV7-9,-,TRBJ1-1,CASIFPGQGDRREAFF,TGTGCCAGCATCTTCCCGGGACAGGGGGATCGTCGCGAAGCTTTCTTT
TRBD2,TRBV5-6,-,TRBJ2-7,CASSLGLSGRDRQYF,TGTGCCAGCAGCTTGGGTCTTAGCGGGAGGGATCGGCAGTACTTC
-,TRBV2,few,TRBJ2-7,CASSADSYEQYF,TGTGCCAGCAGCGCCGACAGCTACGAGCAGTACTTC
TRBD1,TRBV29-1,-,TRBJ2-2,CSVNLRDSTGELFF,TGCAGCGTTAACCTCCGGGACAGCACCGGGGAGCTGTTTTTT
-,TRBV2,-,TRBJ1-1,CASRAIQRTEAFF,TGTGCCAGCAGAGCAATTCAGCGCACTGAAGCTTTCTTT
TRBD1,TRBV5-5,-,TRBJ1-5,CASSWRQGASNQPQHF,TGTGCCAGCAGCTGGAGACAGGGGGCGAGCAATCAGCCCCAGCATTTT
-,TRBV9,once,TRBJ2-6,CASSVASPSGANVLTF,TGTGCCAGCAGCGTAGCTTCCCCTTCTGGGGCCAACGTCCTGACTTTC
-,TRBV27,-,TRBJ2-7,CASRSLVGYEQYF,TGTGCCAGCAGGTCACTAGTAGGCTACGAGCAGTACTTC
TRBD2,TRBV2,few,TRBJ2-3,CASSSGTSATDTQYF,TGTGCCAGCAGTTCCGGGACTAGCGCCACAGATACGCAGTATTTT
-,TRBV29-1,few,TRBJ2-1,CSVPRKGKSEQFF,TGCAGCGTTCCCCGAAAGGGGAAAAGTGAGCAGTTCTTC
TRBD1,TRBV5-5,-,TRBJ1-4,CASSPYNRGTNEKLFF,TGTGCCAGCAGCCCCTACAACAGGGGAACTAATGAAAAACTGTTTTTT
TRBD2,TRBV6-5,-,TRBJ2-7,CASSFGTRTYEQYF,TGTGCCAGCAGCTTCGGGACTAGAACCTACGAGCAGTACTTC
TRBD1,TRBV27,-,TRBJ2-3,CASSIPGQGKDTQYF,TGTGCCAGCAGCATCCCGGGACAGGGAAAAGATACGCAGTATTTT
-,TRBV30,few,TRBJ2-6,CAWSVYPSGANVLTF,TGTGCCTGGAGTGTATATCCCTCTGGGGCCAACGTCCTGACTTTC
-,TRBV10-2,-,TRBJ2-5,CASNFPLNGRERETQYF,TGCGCCAGCAACTTCCCGCTCAACGGGCGGGAACGGGAGACCCAGTACTTC
-,TRBV19,-,TRBJ2-6,CASSITPAGANVLTF,TGTGCCAGTAGTATAACCCCGGCTGGGGCCAACGTCCTGACTTTC
-,TRBV2,-,TRBJ2-3,CASRSVSTDTQYF,TGTGCCAGCAGGTCAGTGAGCACAGATACGCAGTATTTT
-,TRBV2,-,TRBJ1-6,CASAGGGGVNSPLHF,TGTGCCAGTGCCGGGGGAGGGGGTGTAAATTCACCCCTCCACTTT